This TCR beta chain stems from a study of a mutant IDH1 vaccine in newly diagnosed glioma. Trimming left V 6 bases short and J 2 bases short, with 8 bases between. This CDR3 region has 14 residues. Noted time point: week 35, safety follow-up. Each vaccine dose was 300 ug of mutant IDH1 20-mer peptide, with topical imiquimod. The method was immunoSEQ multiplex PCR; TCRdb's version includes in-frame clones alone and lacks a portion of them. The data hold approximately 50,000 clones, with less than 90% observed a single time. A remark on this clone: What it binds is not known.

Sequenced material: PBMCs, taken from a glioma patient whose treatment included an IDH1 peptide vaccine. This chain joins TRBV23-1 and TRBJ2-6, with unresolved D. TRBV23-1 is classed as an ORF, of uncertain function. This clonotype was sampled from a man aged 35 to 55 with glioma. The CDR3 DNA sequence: TGCGCCAGCAGGGCCTACGCTGGGGCCAACGTCCTGACTTTC. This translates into CASRAYAGANVLTF.